The entry that follows covers one T cell receptor beta chain sequence. Its antigen is not yet known. No base qualities exist here, and no much larger clone lies one base off it. For sequencing of the TCRbeta CDR3 region, genomic DNA was extracted from the sorted cells. TCRbeta CDR3 regions were sequenced using the immunoSEQ Assay. Sourced from immuneACCESS, this table was stored by TCRdb with only in-frame sequences that have V and J called. A share of the clones is absent; for the studies checked, an unresolved V gene accounts for under half, and the remainder has no known explanation. The sample has 30,000 to 40,000 clones on record, roughly 72% of them singletons. Of the sample, around 25% falls within the top ten clones. The source of the sample is a study of OX40 agonist ivuxolimab in advanced cancers. Turning to the overall study: Ivuxolimab was a fully human IgG2 agonistic monoclonal antibody targeting the costimulatory receptor OX40 (CD134). Intravenous ivuxolimab was administered to patients every 2 weeks at six dose levels: 0.01, 0.1, 0.3, 1.5, 3 and 10 mg/kg. Of the approximately 50 dose-escalation patients, hepatocellular carcinoma was present in about 20, melanoma in approximately 15, renal cell carcinoma in 9 and head and neck cancer in 9. In the dose-escalation cohort, around four fifths of patients were male, and the mean age was 60 years with a range of roughly 23 to 79. Prior anti-PD-1, anti-PD-L1 or anti-CTLA-4 therapy was permitted, and checkpoint inhibitors had been received by about two fifths of dose-escalation patients. Three dose-escalation patients achieved partial responses, one with hepatocellular carcinoma and two with cutaneous melanoma. Peripheral TCRbeta sequencing was intended to test whether TCR sequence diversity was altered and clonal T-cell expansion was caused by ivuxolimab. The paper describes the monotherapy dose-escalation part (N ≈ 52 patients) of the phase I trial of ivuxolimab.

The trial excluded patients who had a history of autoimmune disease or were on systemic immunosuppression. Peripheral blood for TCR sequencing was collected from all dose cohorts at baseline, on cycle 4 day 1, and on cycle 7 day 1. Samples were obtained from an open-label, multicenter, first-in-human phase I dose-escalation trial of ivuxolimab. The trial enrolled adults with locally advanced or metastatic head and neck squamous cell, hepatocellular, melanoma or renal cell carcinoma. CD4+ and CD8+ T cells were sorted separately from peripheral blood before TCR sequencing. The CDR3 measures 15 amino acids from cysteine to phenylalanine. Only the CDR3 DNA is retained, 45 bases long and in frame from the first base. Cut back by 10 bases and 3 bases, the V and J ends lie 21 bases apart. The germline V gene (reference sequence) sets CDR1 to MNHEY and CDR2 to SMNVEV. Results and caveats for the whole study, not just this receptor: After ivuxolimab, CD8+ T cells had more expanded clones than CD4+ T cells on average. Partial responders in the 0.1-3.0 mg/kg groups had among the lowest normalized peripheral clonal expansion, especially among CD8+ T cells. The antigen specificity of the peripheral T cells that underwent clonal expansion was not determined. Low levels of normalized T-cell clonal expansion were also seen in some patients who did not respond. Clonal expansion of both CD4+ and CD8+ blood T cells was observed from baseline to week 6 at doses 0.1 to 3.0 mg/kg.

The rearranged segments are TRBV27 and TRBJ1-2; TRBD1 is a weak D gene call, 5 bases matching. This specimen was CD4+ or CD8+ T cells sorted from blood, taken in a trial of the OX40 agonist ivuxolimab. The source of this sequence is an adult with an advanced solid tumor such as melanoma, head and neck, liver or kidney cancer. The sequenced DNA: TGTGCCATCCCGGTGGGGGGGTCGGAGTACTATGGCTACACCTTC. This codes for CAIPVGGSEYYGYTF.